This T cell receptor (beta chain) was profiled in a study of PD-L1 blockade in urothelial cancer. Study-wide context: Chemotherapy regimens numbering 0 to 3 had been given to patients.

The time point here: pretreatment peripheral blood. The protocol was immunoSEQ multiplex PCR, while the TCRdb copy is restricted to in-frame clones and leaves out a portion. The sample gives 40,000 to 55,000 clones, 85% to 90% of which show up once; roughly 20% is in the top ten. Germline loops: CDR1 SEHNR, CDR2 FQNEAQ (reference sequence). The CDR3 has 17 amino acids. Trimming cost V 5 bases and J 5 bases; bases outside gene matches: 13. The chain recombines TRBV7-9 with TRBJ1-4; 8 nucleotides agree with TRBD1. The input for sequencing was PBMCs, taken around atezolizumab (anti-PD-L1) treatment. This sequence was found in a man aged 55 to 70 with urothelial cancer. CDR3 loop: CASSPRDRSLSNEKLFF. Here the CDR3 DNA reads TGTGCCAGCAGCCCCCGGGACAGGTCTCTCTCCAATGAAAAACTGTTTTTT.